The source of this T cell receptor (beta chain) is a study of T and B cells in COVID-19 patients. About the study: The recovered patients had mostly mild to moderate COVID-19 with outpatient management. Comorbidities linked to unfavorable COVID-19 outcome were present in about 90% of the 20 active-infection patients. The study's findings and limits: No sequencing was yet done of CD4+, regulatory or CD8+ subsets, or of SARS-CoV-2-responsive or tetramer+ sorted cells. In COVID-19 patients, T cell receptor beta variable and joining gene use was reportedly strongly skewed.

Regarding this clonotype: The antigen is unknown.

TRB was amplified from approximately 250-480 ng of blood genomic DNA. TRB rearrangements were amplified by multiplex PCR with BIOMED2 TRB-A/B primers. TCRdb analysed the multiplex PCR reads with MiXCR anew, one entry per CDR3 protein. The data hold 15,000 to 20,000 distinct CDR3 sequences, with approximately 37% observed a single time. CDR1 and CDR2 (germline): SGHRS, YFSETQ. The germline V and J ends were trimmed by 3 bases and 3 bases, with 15 bases remaining between them. CDR3 length equals 15 residues. The clonotype was recovered from a human donor with active COVID-19. The chain combines TRBV5-1 with TRBJ1-1; a possible D gene is TRBD1 (6 bases). Sequenced sample: blood. The CDR3 bases are TGCGCCAGCAGCTCTCTACGGGCAGGGGACACTGAAGCTTTCTTT. The encoded protein is CASSSLRAGDTEAFF.